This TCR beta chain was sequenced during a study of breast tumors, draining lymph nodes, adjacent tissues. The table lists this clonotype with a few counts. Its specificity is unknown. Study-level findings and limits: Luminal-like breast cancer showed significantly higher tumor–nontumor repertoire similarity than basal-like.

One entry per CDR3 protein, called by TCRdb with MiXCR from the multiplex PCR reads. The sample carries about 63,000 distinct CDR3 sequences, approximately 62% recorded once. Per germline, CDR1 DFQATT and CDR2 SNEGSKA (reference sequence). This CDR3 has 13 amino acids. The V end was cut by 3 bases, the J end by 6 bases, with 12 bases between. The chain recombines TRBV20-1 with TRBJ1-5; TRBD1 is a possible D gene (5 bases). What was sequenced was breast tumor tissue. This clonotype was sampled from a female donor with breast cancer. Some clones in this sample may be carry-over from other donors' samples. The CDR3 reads CSASRLQGQPQHF. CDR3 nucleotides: TGCAGTGCTAGTCGTCTGCAGGGTCAGCCCCAGCATTTT.